This entry lists 14 T cell receptor beta chains sequenced from one sample in a study of blood T cells in healthy people across ages. The authors ran a second PCR of about 6 to 11 cycles using a sample-barcoded 5' primer and a J-beta primer mix. TCRdb used MiXCR to reprocess the 5' RACE reads, holding one entry per CDR3 protein. The repertoire holds approximately 1.5 million distinct CDR3 sequences, with approximately 43% as singletons. Sequenced sample: blood. The receptors here all came from a woman younger than 30 in good health.

This clonotype was recorded a few times. The chain has TRBV7-2 and TRBJ2-7; 7 bases fit TRBD1. Germline CDR1 SGHTA, CDR2 FQGNSA. This CDR3 comprises 16 residues. The V and J ends lost 1 base and 2 bases, in that order; junction bases with no gene match: 8. CDR3 region: CASSLGSMGQTYEQYF. The DNA of the CDR3 is TGTGCCAGCAGCTTAGGTAGTATGGGACAGACCTACGAGCAGTACTTC.

This clonotype was detected only a few times. The chain is built from TRBV15 and TRBJ2-7, with D possibly being TRBD2 (6 bases). Per the germline V gene, CDR1 is LNHNV and CDR2 is YYDKDF (reference sequence). The CDR3 covers 16 residues. V was pared by 0 bases and J by 2 bases, with 14 bases between. CDR3 loop: CATSRDPKRVTYEQYF. In nucleotides, the CDR3 is TGTGCCACCAGCAGAGATCCGAAGCGGGTGACCTACGAGCAGTACTTC.

This clonotype was observed a handful of times. The gene calls are TRBV12-3 or TRBV12-4 and TRBJ2-3; possible D gene TRBD1, 5 bases. The CDR3 totals 15 residues. Trimming removed 3 bases from V and 3 bases from J, with 13 bases in between. Here the CDR3 reads CASSFRAGKTDTQYF. The CDR3, as DNA: TGTGCCAGCAGTTTTCGGGCAGGGAAGACAGATACGCAGTATTTT.

This rearrangement joins TRBV6-2 or TRBV6-3 to TRBJ2-1; the D gene is possibly TRBD2 (6 bases). The CDR3 spans 12 residues. Germline loops: CDR1 MNHEY, CDR2 SVGEGT. The V end was cut by 5 bases, the J end by 11 bases, with 13 bases between. CDR3 coding DNA: TGTGCCAGCAGTCCCGGACTAACCAAGCAGTTCTTC. As protein: CASSPGLTKQFF.

V usage is TRBV9 and J usage is TRBJ2-4; the match to TRBD1 covers 12 bases. The J call could be wrong; TRBJ2-7 is a better fit for the DNA end. The CDR3 loop spans 15 amino acids. Germline lookup yields CDR1 SGDLS and CDR2 YYNGEE. The CDR3 loop reads CASSVVGTGGSEQYF. CDR3 nucleotide sequence: TGTGCCAGCAGCGTAGTAGGGACAGGGGGCAGCGAGCAGTACTTC.

This chain links TRBV4-1 with TRBJ1-1; 8 nucleotides match TRBD1. The CDR3 is 17 amino acids. Trimming cost V 8 bases and J 1 base; bases outside gene matches: 15. Germline V lookup: CDR1 MGHRA, CDR2 YSYEKL. CDR3 protein: CASCLHPQGARNTEAFF. CDR3 in DNA: TGCGCCAGCTGCCTCCACCCCCAGGGGGCCAGGAACACTGAAGCTTTCTTT.

The rearrangement uses TRBV5-5 and TRBJ2-5; 7 nucleotides line up with TRBD2. This CDR3 is 16 amino acids long. After removal of 0 bases from V and 1 base from J, the junction contained 6 bases not matched to a gene. Germline-derived CDR1 and CDR2 are SGHKS and YYEKEE (reference sequence). CDR3 DNA sequence: TGTGCCAGCAGCTTGGCAGGAGCGGGGTTCCAAGAGACCCAGTACTTC. This sequence encodes CASSLAGAGFQETQYF.

The rearrangement links TRBV12-3 or TRBV12-4 to TRBJ1-5, with 7 bases aligning to TRBD1. The CDR3 has 15 residues. Trimming took 6 bases from V and 4 from J; bases not matched to a gene: 9. The CDR3 sequence: CASSLQGLPNQPQHF. For the CDR3, the DNA is TGTGCCAGCAGCTTACAGGGGCTGCCGAATCAGCCCCAGCATTTT.

This clonotype showed up just a few times. This chain connects TRBV10-3 to TRBJ1-2; TRBD1 is a possible D gene (6 bases). V lost 3 bases, J lost 0 bases, and 17 bases lay in between. Germline V gene data show CDR1 as ENHRY and CDR2 as SYGVKD. This CDR3 is 17 amino acids long. The CDR3 sequence: CAISERGQKTANYGYTF. In DNA, the CDR3 is TGTGCCATCAGTGAACGAGGACAGAAAACAGCTAACTATGGCTACACCTTC.

This clonotype was seen a few times. CDR3 DNA sequence: TGTGCCAGCAGCAAGACAGGGCCCTACGAGCAGTACTTC. Protein sequence: CASSKTGPYEQYF. The chain carries TRBV12-3 or TRBV12-4 and TRBJ2-7, with 7 bases identical to TRBD1. Germline trimming cut 6 bases from V and 2 bases from J; bases unmatched to any gene: 4. CDR3 size: 13 residues.

Only a few counts were recorded for this clonotype. The chain links TRBV4-2 to TRBJ1-5; D is uncertain. Trimming pared 1 base from V and 4 bases from J, leaving 11 bases between. The CDR3 spans 15 residues. The germline CDR1 and CDR2 sequences are LGHNA and YNFKEQ. The CDR3 here is CASSQVAAANQPQHF. CDR3 coding DNA: TGTGCCAGCAGCCAAGTCGCGGCGGCTAATCAGCCCCAGCATTTT.

The rearrangement links TRBV27 to TRBJ2-1; 13 nucleotides line up with TRBD2. The trim removed 7 bases at V and 6 bases at J, leaving 9 bases unmatched. The CDR3 covers 16 residues. CDR1 and CDR2 from the germline V gene are MNHEY and SMNVEV (reference sequence). The CDR3 spells CASTAPWTSGSNEQFF. CDR3 DNA: TGTGCCAGCACCGCCCCCTGGACTAGCGGGAGCAATGAGCAGTTCTTC.

This clonotype was detected only a few times. This chain links TRBV30 with TRBJ2-1; D is uncertain. Germline loops: CDR1 GTSNPN, CDR2 SVGIG (reference sequence). The V end lost 2 bases, the J end lost 8 bases, and 7 bases lay between the germline ends. The length of the CDR3 is 11 residues. The CDR3 nucleotides are TGTGCCTGGAGTAGCGTACATGAGCAGTTCTTC. This gives the protein CAWSSVHEQFF.

This clonotype was seen repeatedly, ten times or more. The V call is TRBV20-1, the J call TRBJ1-2, with a tentative D call TRBD1 (5 bases). The length of the CDR3 is 12 residues. The germline gives CDR1 DFQATT, CDR2 SNEGSKA (reference sequence). V dropped 1 base and J dropped 4 bases, with 7 bases sitting between them. CDR3 region: CSARVGAYGYTF. CDR3 bases: TGCAGTGCTAGAGTCGGGGCCTATGGCTACACCTTC.